This T cell receptor beta chain originates from a study of control samples from healthy donors and cancer patients. Assay: immunoSEQ multiplex PCR; the TCRdb copy retains only in-frame clones and omits some. The repertoire holds approximately 120,000 clones, 90% seen once, with 4% to 4.5% in the top ten. V was pared by 4 bases and J by 0 bases, with 12 bases between. Germline assignment: CDR1 GTSNPN and CDR2 SVGIG (reference sequence). The CDR3 loop spans 15 amino acids. The receptor's source is a human donor in good health. The donor label of this sample is uncertain. J is TRBJ2-2 and V is TRBV30, with unresolved D. What was sequenced was blood. As DNA, the CDR3 is TGTGCCTGGAAACCAGTCGTTACGAACACCGGGGAGCTGTTTTTT. It codes for CAWKPVVTNTGELFF.